This T cell receptor beta chain was recorded in a study of blood T cells in healthy people across ages. Every participating donor contributed 8.5 to 10 milliliters of peripheral blood through a draw. Looked up from germline, CDR1 is MNHNY and CDR2 is SVGAGI (reference sequence). This CDR3 has 14 amino acids. Germline trimming cut 4 bases from V and 3 bases from J; bases unmatched to any gene: 5. PCR was performed a second time for 7 to 11 cycles using a sample-barcoded 5' primer and a J-beta primer mix. Every individual sample yielded 2.5 million or more paired-end reads (each containing CDR3). TCRdb itself ran the 5' RACE reads through MiXCR, one entry per CDR3 protein. Of about 600,000 distinct CDR3 sequences in the sample, 47% were seen once.

The chain uses TRBV6-6 and TRBJ2-7; TRBD1 matches 8 bases. The receptor was derived from a man older than 75 in good health. Source material: blood. CDR3 protein: CASSSQGQDYEQYF. The CDR3 DNA is TGTGCCAGCAGTTCCCAGGGACAGGACTACGAGCAGTACTTC.